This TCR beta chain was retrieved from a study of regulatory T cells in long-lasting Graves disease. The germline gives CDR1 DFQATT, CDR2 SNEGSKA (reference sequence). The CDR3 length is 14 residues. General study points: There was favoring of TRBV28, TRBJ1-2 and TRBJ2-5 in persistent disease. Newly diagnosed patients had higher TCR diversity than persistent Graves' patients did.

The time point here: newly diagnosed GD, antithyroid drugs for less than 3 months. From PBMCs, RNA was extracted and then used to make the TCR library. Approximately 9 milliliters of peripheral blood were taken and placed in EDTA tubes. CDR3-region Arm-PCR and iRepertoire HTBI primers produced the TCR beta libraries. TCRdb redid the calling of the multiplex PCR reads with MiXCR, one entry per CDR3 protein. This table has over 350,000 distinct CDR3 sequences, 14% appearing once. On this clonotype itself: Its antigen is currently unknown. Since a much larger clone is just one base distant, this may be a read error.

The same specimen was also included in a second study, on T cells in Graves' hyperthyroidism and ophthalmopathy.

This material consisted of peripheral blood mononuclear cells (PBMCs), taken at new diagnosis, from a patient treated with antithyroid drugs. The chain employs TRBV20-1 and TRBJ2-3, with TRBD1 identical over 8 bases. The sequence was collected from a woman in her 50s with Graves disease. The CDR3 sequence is CGARDFRGQDTQYF. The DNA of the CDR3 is TGCGGTGCTAGAGATTTCAGGGGGCAAGATACGCAGTATTTT.